Listed here are 5 T cell receptor beta chains from one sample, sequenced in a study of T cell responses to AZD1222 COVID-19 vaccine. Repertoires were generated with immunoSEQ multiplex PCR, while TCRdb's copy carries only in-frame clones and drops some. The sample holds over 95,000 clones; 65% to 85% are singletons and the top ten take about 14%. Here the sequenced sample was peripheral blood, taken 28 days after the second AZD1222 dose. Receptors were obtained from an adult who received the AZD1222 COVID-19 vaccine.

V usage is TRBV30 and J usage is TRBJ1-6, with 7 bases that match TRBD1. The length of the CDR3 is 13 residues. CDR1 is GTSNPN and CDR2 is SVGIG in the germline V gene (reference sequence). Trimming at V came to 1 base and at J to 9 bases, leaving 3 bases not matched to a gene. The CDR3, as DNA: TGTGCCTGGAGTGGACAGGGAAGTTCACCCCTCCACTTT. Amino acid sequence: CAWSGQGSSPLHF.

The chain couples TRBV7-9 to TRBJ1-1; maybe TRBD1 (6 bases). Germline V gene lookup returns CDR1 SEHNR and CDR2 FQNEAQ (reference sequence). The V and J ends lost 7 bases and 5 bases respectively, with 17 bases between them. This CDR3 is built from 14 residues. The CDR3 DNA sequence: TGTGCCAGCACCCCGGATTCAGGGACAACTGAAGCTTTCTTT. It translates to CASTPDSGTTEAFF.

The chain carries TRBV4-3 and TRBJ1-1, with a possible D match to TRBD1 (6 bases). Looked up from germline, CDR1 is LGHNA and CDR2 is YSLEER. Trimming removed 3 bases at V and 4 bases at J, with 12 bases between. The CDR3 is 14 residues long. The CDR3: CASSHMGASTEAFF. CDR3 coding DNA: TGCGCCAGCAGCCACATGGGGGCTTCCACTGAAGCTTTCTTT.

V usage is TRBV28 and J usage is TRBJ1-1; the match to TRBD1 covers 8 bases. There are 15 residues in the CDR3. Trimming at V came to 9 bases and at J to 0 bases, leaving 9 bases not matched to a gene. CDR1 is MDHEN, CDR2 SYDVKM, per germline. CDR3 residues: CASSRTGTLNTEAFF. The CDR3 DNA follows: TGTGCCAGTAGCCGGACAGGGACCTTGAACACTGAAGCTTTCTTT.

This sequence joins TRBV7-9 and TRBJ2-7, with TRBD1 identical over 7 bases. The CDR3 runs 15 residues. Per the germline V gene, CDR1 is SEHNR and CDR2 is FQNEAQ (reference sequence). Trimming removed 6 bases from V and 4 bases from J; junction bases left unmatched: 12. The CDR3 loop is CASRSPGQFSYEQYF. The CDR3 region has the DNA TGTGCCAGCAGGTCTCCGGGACAGTTCTCATACGAGCAGTACTTC.